This TCR beta chain was obtained from a study of cytomegalovirus exposure and HLA in healthy donors. General observations from the study: Later on, a genetic analysis was performed. It linked a missense variant in DCLRE1C with V- and J-gene trimming of TCR beta. Reportedly, fewer N-insertions than the roughly 700-donor mean appeared in an Asian-associated ancestry cluster in a later analysis.

This clone showed up just once. The antigen is undetermined. Germline V gene data show CDR1 as SGHVS and CDR2 as FNYEAQ. With 1 base clipped from V and 2 bases from J, the junction kept 6 bases outside the gene matches. This CDR3 has 16 residues. With 60 Vbeta and 13 Jbeta primers, the PCR was carried out. Assay: immunoSEQ multiplex PCR; the TCRdb copy retains only in-frame clones and omits some. Of about 120,000 clones in the sample, around 80% were seen once. This chain connects TRBV7-6 to TRBJ2-5; TRBD2 agrees at 8 bases. Sequencing was carried out using PBMCs. The sequence was collected from a man aged 30-40 years in good health and CMV-seropositive. The CDR3 is CASSLGAGAAQETQYF. The CDR3 coding sequence is TGTGCCAGCAGCTTAGGAGCGGGGGCCGCACAAGAGACCCAGTACTTC.